Following are 18 T cell receptor beta chains from one sample sequenced in a study of molecular identifiers for immune sequencing clone quantification (dated by TCRdb to the late 2010s). Library preparation employed PCR. Sequenced using an Illumina HiSeq 4000. Through fastp at Q25 and MiXCR, TCRdb rebuilt clones from the public reads, retaining in-frame beta chains. All rows with the same CDR3 protein become a single entry with the most common DNA and genes. Present in this sample are 60,000 to 65,000 distinct CDR3 sequences, 19% of which were seen just once. The ten largest clones add up to more than 1.4% of the sample. The sequenced sample consisted of naive CD8+ T cells from blood, with Jurkat cell RNA spiked in. The cell subset or site label for this specimen denotes: FACS-sorted CD8+CD4-CCR7+CD45RA+ naive T cells. The receptors here all came from a human donor in good health. Some libraries in this study had Jurkat cell RNA spiked in.

At least ten counts were recorded for this clonotype. J is TRBJ2-3 and V is TRBV20-1; no definite D call. This CDR3 comprises 14 residues. The germline V and J ends were trimmed by 3 bases and 0 bases, with 10 bases remaining between them. Germline V gene lookup returns CDR1 DFQATT and CDR2 SNEGSKA (reference sequence). This chain's CDR3 is CSASSSTSTDTQYF. In DNA, the CDR3 is TGCAGTGCTAGCTCGTCGACTAGCACAGATACGCAGTATTTT.

A word on this clonotype: At one end, the junction sequence differs from germline, possibly due to a read error. This rearrangement joins TRBV24-1 to TRBJ2-1; 8 nucleotides align to TRBD2. This CDR3 has 16 amino acids. Germline assignment: CDR1 KGHDR and CDR2 SFDVKD. DNA for the CDR3: TGTGCCACCAGTGAGCCAAGCGGGAGCTCCTACAGTGAGCAGTTCTTC. Its protein is CATSEPSGSSYSEQFF.

This clonotype occurred many times. This chain joins TRBV7-2 and TRBJ2-3; 12 bases line up with TRBD2. Losses at the gene ends were 0 bases for V and 4 bases for J; bases not matched to a gene: 8. Germline values: CDR1 SGHTA, CDR2 FQGNSA. The CDR3 consists of 18 residues. The CDR3 here is CASSLALLAGGPADTQYF. The CDR3 nucleotides read TGTGCCAGCAGCTTAGCCCTTCTAGCGGGAGGGCCCGCAGATACGCAGTATTTT.

There are many counts of this clonotype. V usage is TRBV19 and J usage is TRBJ2-5, with no clear D. With 2 bases removed from V and 5 bases from J, the gap between germline ends came to 9 bases. Germline V gives CDR1 LNHDA, CDR2 SQIVND (reference sequence). The length of the CDR3 is 13 residues. CDR3 sequence: CASSIPPMETQYF. In nucleotides, the CDR3 is TGTGCCAGTAGTATACCACCGATGGAGACCCAGTACTTC.

With respect to this clonotype: Just one base apart from a much larger clone, this may be a read error. No conserved phenylalanine or tryptophan ends this CDR3, so it is likely a read error. The genes are TRBV6-5 and TRBJ1-1, with 7 bases fitting TRBD1. Germline CDR1 MNHEY, CDR2 SVGAGI. After removal of 6 bases from V and 5 bases from J, the junction contained 12 bases not matched to a gene. This CDR3 spans 15 amino acids. As DNA, the CDR3 is TGTGCCAGCAGAAAAGACAGGGAAGGAGTGACTGAAGCTTTCTCT. This sequence encodes CASRKDREGVTEAFS.

To note about this clonotype: Just one base apart from a much larger clone, this may be a read error. This sequence joins TRBV6-4 and TRBJ2-3; D unresolved. The CDR3 is made up of 14 amino acids. Germline CDR1 reads MRHNA; CDR2 reads SNTAGT. Trimming took off 5 bases at V and 0 bases at J, with 9 bases between the two ends. This CDR3 is CASSRVISTDTQYF. The DNA for the CDR3 is TGTGCCAGCAGTCGGGTGATTAGCACAGATACGCAGTATTTT.

Concerning this clonotype: Given a much more abundant clone one base away, this may be a read error. The chain carries TRBV14 and TRBJ2-4; D is ambiguous. CDR1 SGHDN and CDR2 FVKESK come from the germline V gene. CDR3 length: 12 residues. The CDR3 bases are TGTGCCAGCATCCAAGATCTGCGCATTCAGTACTTC. This codes for CASIQDLRIQYF.

This rearrangement joins TRBV4-1 to TRBJ2-1, with 7 positions matching TRBD2. The CDR3 consists of 15 residues. In germline, CDR1 is MGHRA, CDR2 YSYEKL. Losses at the gene ends were 5 bases for V and 6 bases for J; bases not matched to a gene: 10. CDR3 sequence (DNA): TGCGCCAGCAGCGCTTTTCTGGCGGGAGTCAATGAGCAGTTCTTC. Translated, it gives CASSAFLAGVNEQFF.

Turning to this clonotype: A much larger clone lies one base from this, so it may be a read error. The chain carries TRBV7-6 and TRBJ2-1, with 9 nucleotides matching TRBD2. The germline gives CDR1 SGHVS, CDR2 FNYEAQ. The CDR3 runs 13 residues. J was trimmed by 12 bases and V by 2 bases; bases with no gene match: 5. This CDR3 reads CASSLTSGRGQFF. CDR3 in DNA: TGTGCCAGCAGCTTAACTAGCGGGCGTGGGCAGTTCTTC.

This clonotype was seen many times. V and J are TRBV27 and TRBJ1-5; D unresolved. This CDR3 contains 15 residues. CDR1 and CDR2 (germline): MNHEY, SMNVEV (reference sequence). V was trimmed by 2 bases and J by 2 bases, leaving 10 bases between them. In DNA form, the CDR3 reads TGTGCCAGCAGTTTACACCAGACGGGCAATCAGCCCCAGCATTTT. Translated: CASSLHQTGNQPQHF.

This clonotype was counted ten times or more. The chain uses TRBV4-3 and TRBJ2-2, with 7 bases identical to TRBD2. V shed 0 bases and J 6 bases; nucleotides not matched to a gene: 16. This CDR3 is 19 amino acids long. Germline CDR1 reads LGHNA; CDR2 reads YSLEER. The CDR3 loop reads CASSQDMLGGRAAAGELFF. The CDR3 nucleotides are TGCGCCAGCAGCCAAGATATGTTAGGAGGGAGGGCCGCAGCCGGGGAGCTGTTTTTT.

This clonotype was counted at least ten times. V usage is TRBV5-1 and J usage is TRBJ1-2, with TRBD1 identical over 9 bases. With V trimmed by 4 bases and J by 8 bases, 9 bases remained unmatched. Germline V CDR1 and CDR2: SGHRS, YFSETQ. The CDR3 has 14 amino acids. The CDR3, as DNA: TGCGCCAGCAGCCTGGGGGACAGGGACAGGGGCTACACCTTC. This gives the protein CASSLGDRDRGYTF.

Ten or more counts support this clonotype. The J gene is TRBJ2-7, the V gene TRBV20-1; D unresolved. Trimming removed 0 bases from V and 4 bases from J, with 19 bases in between. The CDR3 loop spans 16 amino acids. Per the germline V gene, CDR1 is DFQATT and CDR2 is SNEGSKA (reference sequence). The CDR3 DNA is TGCAGTGCTAGAGACCCCCTCCTTATGTCCGTGTACGAGCAGTACTTC. This gives the protein CSARDPLLMSVYEQYF.

This clonotype was found a few times. The V and J genes are TRBV9 and TRBJ2-5; D possibly corresponds to TRBD1 (6 bases). The V end was cut by 4 bases, the J end by 1 base, with 20 bases between. In germline, CDR1 is SGDLS, CDR2 YYNGEE. The CDR3 is 17 residues long. CDR3 region: CASSQDWRTASQETQYF. DNA for the CDR3: TGTGCCAGCAGCCAGGACTGGCGGACAGCAAGCCAAGAGACCCAGTACTTC.

This clonotype was seen more than once but under ten times. V gene TRBV20-1 combines with J gene TRBJ2-7, with 10 positions matching TRBD2. This CDR3 has 14 residues. The junction had 6 bases not matched to a gene; V was cut back by 5 bases and J by 2 bases. Germline V gives CDR1 DFQATT, CDR2 SNEGSKA (reference sequence). The CDR3 DNA follows: TGCAGTGCTCCGCTAGCGGGAGAACCCTACGAGCAGTACTTC. Encoded protein: CSAPLAGEPYEQYF.

This clonotype came up many times. The chain links TRBV7-6 to TRBJ2-7, with 7 bases identical to TRBD1. Germline lookup yields CDR1 SGHVS and CDR2 FNYEAQ. The V gene end was trimmed by 1 base and the J gene end by 7 bases; junction bases not matched to a gene: 10. CDR3 length: 15 residues. DNA for the CDR3: TGTGCCAGCAGCTTAGGGGAGAGGGGGCAAGGGGAGCAGTACTTC. Its protein product is CASSLGERGQGEQYF.

The table lists this clonotype with many counts. The chain couples TRBV6-2 or TRBV6-3 to TRBJ1-1; tentative D call: TRBD1 (5 bases). The CDR3 consists of 13 residues. The germline V gene encodes CDR1 MNHEY and CDR2 SVGEGT. Trimming stripped 4 bases from V and 7 bases from J, with 13 bases between. In DNA form, the CDR3 reads TGTGCCAGCAGTTTGACAGCGACCCGTGAAGCTTTCTTT. Its translation is CASSLTATREAFF.

This clonotype was picked up many times. CDR3 loop: CASSLGSSGNYEQYF. The CDR3 region has the DNA TGTGCCAGCAGCTTGGGGTCTAGCGGAAACTACGAGCAGTACTTC. The rearrangement joins TRBV11-2 to TRBJ2-7, with 7 bases lining up with TRBD2. The germline CDR1 and CDR2 sequences are SGHAT and FQNNGV. Germline trimming cut 3 bases from V and 3 bases from J; bases unmatched to any gene: 8. The CDR3 totals 15 residues.